The 9 T cell receptor beta chains given below trace back to one sample, sequenced in a study of T-cell reconstitution after alpha-beta-depleted transplantation in children. TCRbeta library preparation incorporated unique molecular identifiers. MiXCR, run by TCRdb on the PCR reads, gives a single entry per CDR3 protein. The sample includes approximately 800,000 distinct CDR3 sequences, approximately 15% of them seen just once. The sequencing used PBMCs, mostly from graft donor cells, collected 360 days after TCRalphabeta/CD19-depleted stem cell transplant. The receptors derive from a male patient between 10 and 17 years old who had a stem cell transplant for acute lymphoblastic leukemia, so the T cells may come from the graft donor.

This clonotype has just a few counts. The rearrangement uses TRBV7-9 and TRBJ1-5; 11 bases map to TRBD1. The V segment lost 1 base and the J segment 4 bases; nucleotides outside the gene matches: 3. This CDR3 has 16 amino acids. Per the germline V gene, CDR1 is SEHNR and CDR2 is FQNEAQ (reference sequence). The CDR3 DNA reads as TGTGCCAGCAGCTTAGTCGGACAGGGGGCGAATCAGCCCCAGCATTTT. Translating it yields CASSLVGQGANQPQHF.

The chain has TRBV6-5 and TRBJ2-7; TRBD1 aligns across 10 bases. This CDR3 spans 16 amino acids. Germline lookup yields CDR1 MNHEY and CDR2 SVGAGI. With V trimmed by 4 bases and J by 0 bases, 6 bases remained unmatched. The CDR3 loop is CASSSRGQGSSYEQYF. CDR3 in DNA: TGTGCCAGCAGTTCCCGGGGACAGGGGAGCTCCTACGAGCAGTACTTC.

V gene TRBV12-3 or TRBV12-4 combines with J gene TRBJ2-5; 11 bases are a match to TRBD2. The CDR3 consists of 17 residues. J gave up 8 bases and V 6 bases, and 17 bases lay outside the gene matches. CDR3 amino acids: CASSRIAGGPLFGTQYF. DNA of the CDR3: TGTGCCAGCAGCCGTATAGCGGGAGGGCCCCTCTTCGGAACCCAGTACTTC.

This clonotype was detected only a few times. The gene calls are TRBV5-1 and TRBJ2-1, with 7 bases matching TRBD1. This CDR3 contains 16 residues. Per the germline V gene, CDR1 is SGHRS and CDR2 is YFSETQ. V dropped 1 base and J dropped 2; count of bases not matched to a gene: 6. Here the CDR3 DNA reads TGCGCCAGCAGCTTGACAGGGGTGTCTCCCTACAATGAGCAGTTCTTC. This sequence encodes CASSLTGVSPYNEQFF.

This clonotype has ten or more counts. This chain links TRBV3-1 with TRBJ2-2, with no clear D. Deletions cut 4 bases from V and 5 bases from J, with 14 bases between. CDR3 length equals 15 residues. Per germline, CDR1 LGHDT and CDR2 YNNKEL (reference sequence). The CDR3 loop reads CASSPTRVRTGELFF. DNA for the CDR3: TGTGCCAGCAGCCCAACACGTGTACGGACCGGGGAGCTGTTTTTT.

This chain uses TRBV7-9 with TRBJ2-5, with D perhaps being TRBD1 or TRBD2 (5 bases each). Germline loops: CDR1 SEHNR, CDR2 FQNEAQ (reference sequence). CDR3 length: 15 amino acids. V was trimmed by 1 base and J by 3 bases, leaving 12 bases between them. For the CDR3, the DNA is TGTGCCAGCAGCTTAGAGGGGACGGTAAAAGAGACCCAGTACTTC. This encodes CASSLEGTVKETQYF.

The chain employs TRBV29-1 and TRBJ2-7; the D gene could be TRBD1 or TRBD2 (5 bases each). V lost 4 bases to trimming and J lost 3 bases, with 16 bases between them. The CDR3 covers 14 residues. CDR1 and CDR2 (germline): SQVTM, ANQGSEA. CDR3 protein: CSVGGTLRGYEQYF. The CDR3 nucleotides are TGCAGCGTTGGGGGGACCCTCCGGGGCTACGAGCAGTACTTC.

This clonotype was counted at least ten times. V gene TRBV5-1 combines with J gene TRBJ1-1, with D unclear. CDR1 is SGHRS, CDR2 YFSETQ, per germline. Trimming pared 1 base from V and 4 bases from J, leaving 2 bases between. CDR3 size: 11 residues. The CDR3 region is CASSLTTEAFF. In DNA, the CDR3 is TGCGCCAGCAGCTTGACCACTGAAGCTTTCTTT.

This clonotype was counted only a few times. The chain is built from TRBV20-1 and TRBJ2-1, with 7 bases lining up with TRBD2. With V trimmed by 5 bases and J by 0 bases, 10 bases remained unmatched. The germline V gene has CDR1 DFQATT and CDR2 SNEGSKA (reference sequence). The CDR3 covers 16 residues. The CDR3, as DNA: TGCAGTGCTCGACAACTAGCGAATAGCTCCTACAATGAGCAGTTCTTC. This sequence encodes CSARQLANSSYNEQFF.